The clone carrying this TCR beta chain was counted many times. Its specificity is unknown. This entry belongs to a study of response to subunit inactivated influenza vaccine. Study results and caveats: Authors suggested few new T cells are recruited by each seasonal influenza vaccination.

From the RT-PCR reads, TCRdb called clonotypes with MiXCR, one entry per CDR3 protein. Here the sample spans approximately 500,000 distinct CDR3 sequences, about an eighth being singletons. This specimen was PBMCs from blood, taken roughly 46 days after vaccination. The TCR comes from a man over 45 who received an inactivated influenza vaccine.

CDR3 sequence: CASSVQGITYEQYF. In DNA, the CDR3 is TGTGCCAGCAGTGTGCAGGGGATAACCTACGAGCAGTACTTC. This chain connects TRBV25-1 to TRBJ2-7, with D maybe TRBD1 (6 bases). The V end was cut by 4 bases, the J end by 2 bases, with 12 bases between. The germline gives CDR1 MGHDK, CDR2 SYGVNS. This CDR3 is built from 14 residues.